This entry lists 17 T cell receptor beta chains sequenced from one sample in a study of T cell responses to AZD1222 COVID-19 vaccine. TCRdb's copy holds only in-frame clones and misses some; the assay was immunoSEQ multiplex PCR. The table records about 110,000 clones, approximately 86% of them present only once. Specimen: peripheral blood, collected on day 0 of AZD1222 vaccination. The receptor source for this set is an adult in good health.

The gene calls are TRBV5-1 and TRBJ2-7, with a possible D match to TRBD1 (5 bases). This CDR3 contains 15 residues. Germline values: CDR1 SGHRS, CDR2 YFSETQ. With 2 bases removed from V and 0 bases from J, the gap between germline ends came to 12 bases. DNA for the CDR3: TGCGCCAGCAGCTTCGACCCAGGGAACTCCTACGAGCAGTACTTC. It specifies CASSFDPGNSYEQYF. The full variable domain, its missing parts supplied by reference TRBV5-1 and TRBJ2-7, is KAGVTQTPRYLIKTRGQQVTLSCSPISGHRSVSWYQQTPGQGLQFLFEYFSETQRNKGNFPGRFSGRQFSNSRSEMNVSTLELGDSALYLCASSFDPGNSYEQYFGPGTRLTVT.

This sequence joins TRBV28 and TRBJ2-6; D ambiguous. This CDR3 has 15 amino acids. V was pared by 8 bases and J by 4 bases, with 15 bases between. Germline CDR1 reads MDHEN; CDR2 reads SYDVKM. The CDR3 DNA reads TGTGCCAGCCTAACCTCGACAAGAGGGGCCAACGTCCTGACTTTC. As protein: CASLTSTRGANVLTF.

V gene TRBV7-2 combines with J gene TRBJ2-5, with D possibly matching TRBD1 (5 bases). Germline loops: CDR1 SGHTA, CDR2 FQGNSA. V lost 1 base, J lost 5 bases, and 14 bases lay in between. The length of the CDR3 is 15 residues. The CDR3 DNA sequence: TGTGCCAGCAGCTTAGGGGGAACAGGTTCTGAGACCCAGTACTTC. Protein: CASSLGGTGSETQYF.

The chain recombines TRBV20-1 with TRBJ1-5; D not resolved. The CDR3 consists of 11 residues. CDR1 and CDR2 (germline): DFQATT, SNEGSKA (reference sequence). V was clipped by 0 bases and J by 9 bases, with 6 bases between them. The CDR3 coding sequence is TGCAGTGCTAGAGATGAGGGGCCCCAGCATTTT. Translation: CSARDEGPQHF.

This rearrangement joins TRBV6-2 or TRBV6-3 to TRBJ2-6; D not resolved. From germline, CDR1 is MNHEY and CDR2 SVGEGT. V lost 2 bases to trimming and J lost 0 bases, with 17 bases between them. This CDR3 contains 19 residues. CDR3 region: CASSYTILTEYSGANVLTF. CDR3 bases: TGTGCCAGCAGTTACACGATTCTGACGGAATACTCTGGGGCCAACGTCCTGACTTTC.

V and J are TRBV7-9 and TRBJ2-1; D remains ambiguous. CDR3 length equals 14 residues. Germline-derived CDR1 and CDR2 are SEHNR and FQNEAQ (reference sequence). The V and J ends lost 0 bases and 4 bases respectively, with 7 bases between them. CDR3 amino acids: CASSLAGGYNEQFF. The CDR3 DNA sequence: TGTGCCAGCAGCTTAGCGGGTGGGTACAATGAGCAGTTCTTC.

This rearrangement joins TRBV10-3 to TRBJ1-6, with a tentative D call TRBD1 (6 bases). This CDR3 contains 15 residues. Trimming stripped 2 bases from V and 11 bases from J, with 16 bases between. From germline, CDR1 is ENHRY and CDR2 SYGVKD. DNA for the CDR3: TGTGCCATCAGTGAGGTGGGGACATCGGGTACACCCCTCCACTTT. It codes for CAISEVGTSGTPLHF.

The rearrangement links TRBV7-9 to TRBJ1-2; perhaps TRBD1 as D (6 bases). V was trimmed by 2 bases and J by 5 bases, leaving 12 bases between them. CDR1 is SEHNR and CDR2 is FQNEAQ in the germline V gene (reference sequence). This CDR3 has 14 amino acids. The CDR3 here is CASSLFGGGYGYTF. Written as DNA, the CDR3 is TGTGCCAGCAGCTTATTTGGGGGCGGGTATGGCTACACCTTC.

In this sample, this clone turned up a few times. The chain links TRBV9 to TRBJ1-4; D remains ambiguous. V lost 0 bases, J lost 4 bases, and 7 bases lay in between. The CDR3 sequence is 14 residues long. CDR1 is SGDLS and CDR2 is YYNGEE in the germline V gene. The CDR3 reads CASSVDLGNEKLFF. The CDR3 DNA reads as TGTGCCAGCAGCGTAGATTTGGGTAATGAAAAACTGTTTTTT.

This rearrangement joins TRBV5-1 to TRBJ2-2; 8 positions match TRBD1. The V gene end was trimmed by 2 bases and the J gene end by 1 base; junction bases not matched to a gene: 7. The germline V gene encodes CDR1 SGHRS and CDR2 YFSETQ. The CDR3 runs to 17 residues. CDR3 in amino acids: CASSFVSGTGNTGELFF. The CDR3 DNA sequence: TGCGCCAGCAGCTTCGTTTCCGGGACAGGGAACACCGGGGAGCTGTTTTTT.

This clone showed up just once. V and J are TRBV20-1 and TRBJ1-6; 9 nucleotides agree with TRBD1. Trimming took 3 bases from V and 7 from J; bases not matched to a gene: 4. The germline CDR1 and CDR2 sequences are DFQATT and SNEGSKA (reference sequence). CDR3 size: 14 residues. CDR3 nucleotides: TGCAGTGCTAGTACCGGGACAGGGAATTCACCCCTCCACTTT. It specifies CSASTGTGNSPLHF.

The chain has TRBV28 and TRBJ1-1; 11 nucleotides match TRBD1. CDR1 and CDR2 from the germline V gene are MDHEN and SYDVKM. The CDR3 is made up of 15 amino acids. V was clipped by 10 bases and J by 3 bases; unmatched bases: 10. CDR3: CATRTGGARDTEAFF. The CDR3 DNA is TGTGCCACCCGGACAGGGGGCGCTCGGGACACTGAAGCTTTCTTT. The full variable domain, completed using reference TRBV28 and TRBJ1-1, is DVKVTQSSRYLVKRTGEKVFLECVQDMDHENMFWYRQDPGLGLRLIYFSYDVKMKEKGDIPEGYSVSREKKERFSLILESASTNQTSMYLCATRTGGARDTEAFFGQGTRLTVV.

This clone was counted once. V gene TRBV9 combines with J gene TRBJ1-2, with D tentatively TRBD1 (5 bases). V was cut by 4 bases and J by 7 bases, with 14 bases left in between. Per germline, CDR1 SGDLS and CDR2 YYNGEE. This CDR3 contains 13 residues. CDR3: CASSPVVGRGYTF. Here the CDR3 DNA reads TGTGCCAGCAGCCCAGTGGTGGGACGTGGCTACACCTTC.

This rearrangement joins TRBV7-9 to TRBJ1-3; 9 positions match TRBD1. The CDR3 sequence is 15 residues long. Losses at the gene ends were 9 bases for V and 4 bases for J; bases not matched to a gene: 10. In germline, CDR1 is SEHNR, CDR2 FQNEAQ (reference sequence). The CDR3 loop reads CASSDRGVTGNTIYF. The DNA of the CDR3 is TGTGCCAGTTCGGACAGGGGAGTTACAGGAAACACCATATATTTT. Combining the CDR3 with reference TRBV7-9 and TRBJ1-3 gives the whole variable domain DTGVSQNPRHKITKRGQNVTFRCDPISEHNRLYWYRQTLGQGPEFLTYFQNEAQLEKSRLLSDRFSAERPKGSFSTLEIQRTEQGDSAMYLCASSDRGVTGNTIYFGEGSWLTVV.

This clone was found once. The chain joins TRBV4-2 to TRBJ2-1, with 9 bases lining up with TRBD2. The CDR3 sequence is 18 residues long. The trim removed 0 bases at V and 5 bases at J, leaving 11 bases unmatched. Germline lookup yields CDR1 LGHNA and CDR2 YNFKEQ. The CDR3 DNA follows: TGTGCCAGCAGCCAAGACAGTAGAAGGACTAGCGCTAACAATGAGCAGTTCTTC. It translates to CASSQDSRRTSANNEQFF.

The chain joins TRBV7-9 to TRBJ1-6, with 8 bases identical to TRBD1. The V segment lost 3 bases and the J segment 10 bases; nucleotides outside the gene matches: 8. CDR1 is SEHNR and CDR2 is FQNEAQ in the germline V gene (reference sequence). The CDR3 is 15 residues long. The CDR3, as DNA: TGTGCCAGCAGCTTTCGGACAGGGATAGACTCACCCCTCCACTTT. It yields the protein CASSFRTGIDSPLHF.

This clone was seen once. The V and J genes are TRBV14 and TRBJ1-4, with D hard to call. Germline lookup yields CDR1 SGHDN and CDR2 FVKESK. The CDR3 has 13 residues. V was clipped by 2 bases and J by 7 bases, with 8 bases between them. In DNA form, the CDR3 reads TGTGCCAGCAGCCAATGGGATCGTGAAAAACTGTTTTTT. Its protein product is CASSQWDREKLFF.